This entry lists 30 T cell receptor beta chains sequenced from one sample in a study of OX40 agonist ivuxolimab in advanced cancers. Sequencing was performed with immunoSEQ multiplex PCR; in TCRdb, only in-frame clones are kept and a portion is missing. This sample yields about 110,000 clones, of which 85% to 95% are seen a single time; roughly 1.3% belongs to the top ten. The input for sequencing was CD4+ or CD8+ T cells sorted from blood, taken in a trial of the OX40 agonist ivuxolimab. The origin of the receptors is an adult with an advanced solid tumor such as melanoma, head and neck, liver or kidney cancer.

The chain recombines TRBV19 with TRBJ2-1; TRBD1 matches 9 bases. Germline V CDR1 and CDR2: LNHDA, SQIVND (reference sequence). The length of the CDR3 is 16 residues. V shed 5 bases, J shed 5 bases, and the junction held 10 bases outside the gene matches. CDR3 sequence reads: CASSLRRDRVNNEQFF. The DNA of the CDR3 is TGTGCCAGTAGTCTTCGCCGGGACAGGGTTAACAATGAGCAGTTCTTC.

The genes are TRBV7-9 and TRBJ2-5; 9 bases are shared with TRBD2. The DNA end favors TRBJ2-7, so the J call may be wrong. There are 14 residues in the CDR3. In germline, CDR1 is SEHNR, CDR2 FQNEAQ (reference sequence). CDR3 nucleotide sequence: TGTGCCAGCAGCCGACTAGCGGCGGCCTACGAGCAGTACTTC. Protein product: CASSRLAAAYEQYF.

The chain combines TRBV2 with TRBJ2-1, with TRBD2 as a possible D gene (8 bases). Germline CDR1 is SNHLY and CDR2 is FYNNEI. Trimming shortened V by 6 bases and J by 5 bases, and 17 bases separated the two germline ends. This CDR3 spans 15 amino acids. The CDR3 loop is CASSPTGGGHNEQFF. Here the CDR3 DNA reads TGTGCCAGCAGCCCCACGGGAGGGGGCCACAATGAGCAGTTCTTC.

This chain links TRBV9 with TRBJ2-3, with a tentative D call TRBD1 (6 bases). This CDR3 has 16 amino acids. V was clipped by 4 bases and J by 0 bases, with 15 bases between them. CDR1 is SGDLS and CDR2 is YYNGEE in the germline V gene. The DNA of the CDR3 is TGTGCCAGCAGCCCTAAGTTAACAGGGAGCACAGATACGCAGTATTTT. It codes for CASSPKLTGSTDTQYF.

The J gene is TRBJ1-6, the V gene TRBV4-3, with D hard to call. Germline CDR1 LGHNA, CDR2 YSLEER. The CDR3 is 16 amino acids. V shed 1 base and J shed 0 bases, with 7 bases lying between them. The CDR3 nucleotides are TGCGCCAGCAGCCAAGCACTCGGCTCCTATAATTCACCCCTCCACTTT. Amino acids: CASSQALGSYNSPLHF.

The chain combines TRBV18 with TRBJ2-1, with a tentative D call TRBD2 (6 bases). Trimming removed 11 bases at V and 2 bases at J, with 19 bases between. The CDR3 has 15 residues. CDR1 KGHSH and CDR2 LQKENI come from the germline V gene. Written as DNA, the CDR3 is TGTGCCGGCGGAAGGGAGCGGGTTACCTACAATGAGCAGTTCTTC. It translates to CAGGRERVTYNEQFF. Full variable domain (rest looked up from reference TRBV18 and TRBJ2-1): NAGVMQNPRHLVRRRGQEARLRCSPMKGHSHVYWYRQLPEEGLKFMVYLQKENIIDESGMPKERFSAEFPKEGPSILRIQQVVRGDSAAYFCAGGRERVTYNEQFFGPGTRLTVL.

V is TRBV9 and J is TRBJ1-4; TRBD1 matches 8 bases. Looked up from germline, CDR1 is SGDLS and CDR2 is YYNGEE. Germline trimming cut 3 bases from V and 4 bases from J; bases unmatched to any gene: 11. This CDR3 contains 17 residues. The CDR3 DNA is TGTGCCAGCAGCGAGGGGGGCCAGGGGGCTGGTAATGAAAAACTGTTTTTT. This codes for CASSEGGQGAGNEKLFF. The entire variable domain, with the rest obtained from reference TRBV9 and TRBJ1-4, is as follows: DSGVTQTPKHLITATGQRVTLRCSPRSGDLSVYWYQQSLDQGLQFLIQYYNGEERAKGNILERFSAQQFPDLHSELNLSSLELGDSALYFCASSEGGQGAGNEKLFFGSGTQLSVL.

V and J are TRBV19 and TRBJ2-7; D is uncertain. CDR1 and CDR2 (germline): LNHDA, SQIVND (reference sequence). The CDR3 extends over 14 amino acids. The V gene lost 4 bases and the J gene lost 0 bases, with 10 bases spanning the gap. DNA for the CDR3: TGTGCCAGTAGTAGGCCGGGCTCCTCCTACGAGCAGTACTTC. Translated, it gives CASSRPGSSYEQYF. Combining the CDR3 with reference TRBV19 and TRBJ2-7 gives the whole variable domain DGGITQSPKYLFRKEGQNVTLSCEQNLNHDAMYWYRQDPGQGLRLIYYSQIVNDFQKGDIAEGYSVSREKKESFPLTVTSAQKNPTAFYLCASSRPGSSYEQYFGPGTRLTVT.

This rearrangement joins TRBV27 to TRBJ2-1, with D perhaps TRBD1 or TRBD2 (6 bases each). Germline lookup yields CDR1 MNHEY and CDR2 SMNVEV (reference sequence). V was shortened by 4 bases and J by 4 bases, with 14 bases between the two germline ends. The CDR3 covers 15 residues. The CDR3 DNA is TGTGCCAGCAGTTCTGCGGAGGGGGGTTACAATGAGCAGTTCTTC. It codes for CASSSAEGGYNEQFF.

The chain joins TRBV7-9 to TRBJ2-5; D remains unclear. Germline CDR1 SEHNR, CDR2 FQNEAQ (reference sequence). Trimming left V 3 bases short and J 5 bases short, with 13 bases between. There are 14 residues in the CDR3. The DNA of the CDR3 is TGTGCCAGCAGCTTGGTAGGGCTCGGTGAGACCCAGTACTTC. Its translation is CASSLVGLGETQYF.

V usage is TRBV19 and J usage is TRBJ1-3, with D unclear. Trimming removed 10 bases at V and 3 bases at J, with 19 bases between. Germline loops: CDR1 LNHDA, CDR2 SQIVND (reference sequence). CDR3 length equals 15 residues. The CDR3 DNA reads TGTGCCACCCCGACGGGAGATTTTTTTGGAAACACCATATATTTT. Translation gives CATPTGDFFGNTIYF.

V is TRBV4-3 and J is TRBJ1-4, with TRBD1 matching over 7 bases. Germline loops: CDR1 LGHNA, CDR2 YSLEER. J gave up 2 bases and V 5 bases, and 5 bases lay outside the gene matches. The CDR3 loop spans 15 amino acids. In nucleotides, the CDR3 is TGCGCCAGCAGCAGGACAGGAGGGACTAATGAAAAACTGTTTTTT. Its protein product is CASSRTGGTNEKLFF.

The rearrangement links TRBV30 to TRBJ2-3; maybe TRBD2 (6 bases). V lost 1 base, J lost 0 bases, and 8 bases lay in between. CDR1 is GTSNPN, CDR2 SVGIG, per germline (reference sequence). This CDR3 comprises 14 residues. In DNA form, the CDR3 reads TGTGCCTGGAGTGGCGGGATTAGCACAGATACGCAGTATTTT. This gives the protein CAWSGGISTDTQYF.

The table lists this clone with a count of one. The chain couples TRBV7-8 to TRBJ2-5; 7 bases agree with TRBD2. The germline gives CDR1 SGHVS, CDR2 FQNEAQ. CDR3 length: 17 amino acids. Unmatched junction bases numbered 17, after V lost 5 bases and J lost 5 bases. CDR3 loop: CASSPTGTTREEETQYF. The CDR3 region has the DNA TGTGCCAGCAGCCCAACCGGGACTACCAGGGAGGAGGAGACCCAGTACTTC.

The V and J genes are TRBV28 and TRBJ1-1; D is undetermined. The length of the CDR3 is 14 residues. Trimming shortened V by 6 bases and J by 2 bases, and 13 bases separated the two germline ends. Germline CDR1 MDHEN, CDR2 SYDVKM. Written as DNA, the CDR3 is TGTGCCAGCAGGCCCAGAGGCCCAAACACTGAAGCTTTCTTT. Amino acid sequence: CASRPRGPNTEAFF.

The V and J genes are TRBV5-1 and TRBJ2-5, with a weak D call TRBD2 (6 bases). The CDR3 consists of 14 residues. The ends were cut back, 3 bases at V and 1 base at J, with 10 bases in the middle. From germline, CDR1 is SGHRS and CDR2 YFSETQ. The CDR3 region is CASSSGLRQETQYF. CDR3 bases: TGCGCCAGCAGCTCGGGACTGCGCCAAGAGACCCAGTACTTC.

This clone was recorded once. The rearrangement joins TRBV5-8 to TRBJ2-7; D ambiguous. CDR3 length: 14 residues. The germline V and J ends were trimmed by 4 bases and 9 bases, with 20 bases remaining between them. Germline values: CDR1 SGHTS, CDR2 YDEGEE. This CDR3 reads CASSPTLGTFVQYF. The CDR3 nucleotides read TGTGCCAGCAGCCCTACTTTGGGTACGTTCGTGCAGTACTTC.

V and J are TRBV21-1 and TRBJ2-1. TRBV21-1 constitutes a pseudogene. This CDR3 contains 13 residues. The CDR3 loop is CASSTDLDNEQFF. CDR3 nucleotide sequence: TGTGCCAGCAGCACGGACCTTGACAATGAGCAGTTCTTC.

The rearrangement joins TRBV29-1 to TRBJ2-1; possibly TRBD2 for D (5 bases). V gave up 7 bases and J gave up 2 bases, with 18 bases separating them. The CDR3 is made up of 15 amino acids. CDR1 SQVTM and CDR2 ANQGSEA come from the germline V gene. The DNA of the CDR3 is TGCAGCGCCCCAAGCGAGGGTTTAACCTACAATGAGCAGTTCTTC. Translated: CSAPSEGLTYNEQFF.

The gene calls are TRBV29-1 and TRBJ2-2; tentatively, D is TRBD1 (6 bases). The CDR3 runs to 14 residues. Trimming stripped 4 bases from V and 0 bases from J, with 9 bases between. From germline, CDR1 is SQVTM and CDR2 ANQGSEA. Here the CDR3 reads CSVVGTSNTGELFF. The CDR3 coding sequence is TGCAGCGTTGTCGGGACATCGAACACCGGGGAGCTGTTTTTT.

The genes are TRBV19 and TRBJ2-7; 8 positions agree with TRBD2. With 7 bases clipped from V and 3 bases from J, the junction kept 8 bases outside the gene matches. The CDR3 totals 14 residues. CDR1 is LNHDA, CDR2 SQIVND, per germline (reference sequence). The chain's CDR3 is CASKVTSGVYEQYF. In DNA, the CDR3 is TGTGCCAGTAAGGTAACTAGCGGAGTCTACGAGCAGTACTTC. Full variable domain (missing parts from reference TRBV19 and TRBJ2-7): DGGITQSPKYLFRKEGQNVTLSCEQNLNHDAMYWYRQDPGQGLRLIYYSQIVNDFQKGDIAEGYSVSREKKESFPLTVTSAQKNPTAFYLCASKVTSGVYEQYFGPGTRLTVT.

This chain connects TRBV29-1 to TRBJ2-1, with 8 bases aligning to TRBD1. The CDR3 loop spans 13 amino acids. V lost 6 bases, J lost 9 bases, and 10 bases stayed unmatched. Germline V gene data show CDR1 as SQVTM and CDR2 as ANQGSEA. The CDR3 reads CSVELQGVLEQFF. In nucleotides, the CDR3 is TGCAGCGTGGAGCTACAGGGGGTTCTTGAGCAGTTCTTC.

As for this clone: One end of the junction is discordant with germline, which a read error may explain. The CDR3 spells CASSGRDSHNEQFF. CDR3 DNA sequence: TGTGCCAGCAGCGGCCGGGACTCCCACAATGAGCAGTTCTTC. This chain connects TRBV5-4 to TRBJ2-1, with D perhaps matching TRBD2 (6 bases). CDR1 and CDR2 (germline): SGHNT, YYREEE (reference sequence). The CDR3 loop spans 14 amino acids.

The chain uses TRBV27 and TRBJ2-3; no clear D gene. V lost 4 bases and J lost 0, with 5 bases in between. The CDR3 is 13 amino acids. The germline V gene encodes CDR1 MNHEY and CDR2 SMNVEV (reference sequence). This CDR3 reads CASSSPSTDTQYF. For the CDR3, the DNA is TGTGCCAGCAGTTCCCCGAGCACAGATACGCAGTATTTT.

The chain carries TRBV2 and TRBJ2-7; D uncertain. The CDR3 contains 14 residues. Germline loops: CDR1 SNHLY, CDR2 FYNNEI. Trimming cost V 6 bases and J 5 bases, with 17 bases left between them. The CDR3 DNA sequence: TGTGCCAGCAGGCTTAGTTATTCCAGGAACGAGCAGTACTTC. Protein sequence: CASRLSYSRNEQYF.

CDR3 in amino acids: CASSQAGTEGDVLTF. The CDR3 DNA reads TGTGCCAGCAGCCAAGCAGGGACAGAGGGCGACGTCCTGACTTTC. The rearrangement joins TRBV4-2 to TRBJ2-6, with 7 bases that match TRBD1. CDR1 and CDR2 (germline): LGHNA, YNFKEQ. The CDR3 consists of 15 residues. With V trimmed by 1 base and J by 11 bases, 8 bases remained unmatched.

This rearrangement joins TRBV15 to TRBJ1-4; 7 bases map to TRBD1. The CDR3 length is 15 residues. Germline CDR1 reads LNHNV; CDR2 reads YYDKDF (reference sequence). Unmatched junction bases numbered 8, after V lost 2 bases and J lost 8 bases. CDR3 amino acids: CATSRTGEVEEKLFF. CDR3 nucleotides: TGTGCCACCAGCAGAACAGGGGAGGTCGAGGAAAAACTGTTTTTT.

The chain links TRBV5-1 to TRBJ2-2; 12 positions match TRBD2. Germline CDR1 is SGHRS and CDR2 is YFSETQ. This CDR3 region has 16 residues. J lost 4 bases, V lost 4 bases, and 5 bases had no gene match. The CDR3 DNA is TGCGCCAGCAGCCTAGCGGGAGGGCCGGGCACCGGGGAGCTGTTTTTT. Protein product: CASSLAGGPGTGELFF.

The chain employs TRBV5-6 and TRBJ1-1; D not certain. The CDR3 has 15 amino acids. Germline V gene lookup returns CDR1 SGHDT and CDR2 YYEEEE. Deletions cut 4 bases from V and 5 bases from J, with 18 bases between. The CDR3 loop is CASSPRTRLGTEAFF. The CDR3 DNA reads TGTGCCAGCAGCCCGCGGACGAGATTGGGGACTGAAGCTTTCTTT.

The CDR3 DNA sequence: TGTGCCAGCAGCGCCCAGTTCGACAGGAACTATGGCTACACCTTC. It specifies CASSAQFDRNYGYTF. The chain uses TRBV9 and TRBJ1-2; D is possibly TRBD1 (6 bases). This CDR3 region has 15 residues. The V and J ends lost 3 bases and 2 bases respectively, with 14 bases between them. Germline V lookup: CDR1 SGDLS, CDR2 YYNGEE.